The 17 T cell receptor beta chains below all came from one sample that was sequenced in a study of shared clonotypes between healthy human individuals. Profiling relied on immunoSEQ multiplex PCR, and the TCRdb table lists in-frame clones only, not all of them. The sample yields about 1.5 million clones, more than 95% seen once. The sample was naive CD4+ T cells sorted from blood. Subset indicated: CD45RA+ positively selected. These receptors were obtained from a man between 25 and 39 years old in good health.

The chain links TRBV2 to TRBJ1-4; D gene unclear. Germline lookup yields CDR1 SNHLY and CDR2 FYNNEI. The CDR3 extends over 15 amino acids. Trimming removed 5 bases at V and 3 bases at J, with 13 bases between. DNA for the CDR3: TGTGCCAGCAGTCTACTAATTGGGGCTAATGAAAAACTGTTTTTT. Protein product: CASSLLIGANEKLFF.

The chain has TRBV5-1 and TRBJ2-3, with TRBD2 matching over 10 bases. This CDR3 spans 16 amino acids. The germline CDR1 and CDR2 sequences are SGHRS and YFSETQ. V lost 4 bases, J lost 3 bases, and 8 bases stayed unmatched. The CDR3 protein is CASSTGSGRETDTQYF. The CDR3 bases are TGCGCCAGCAGCACCGGAAGCGGGAGGGAGACAGATACGCAGTATTTT.

The CDR3 is CASSYGGARQPQHF. DNA of the CDR3: TGTGCCAGCAGTTACGGGGGGGCGCGTCAGCCCCAGCATTTT. The rearrangement uses TRBV28 and TRBJ1-5; perhaps TRBD1 as D (6 bases). Germline lookup yields CDR1 MDHEN and CDR2 SYDVKM. This CDR3 spans 14 amino acids. The germline V and J ends were trimmed by 4 bases and 6 bases, with 13 bases remaining between them.

The chain combines TRBV5-8 with TRBJ1-2, with D hard to call. Germline loops: CDR1 SGHTS, CDR2 YDEGEE. The CDR3 length is 12 residues. V was clipped by 4 bases and J by 4 bases, with 8 bases between them. The CDR3 DNA follows: TGTGCCAGCAGCATACGGACCTATGGCTACACCTTC. Translation gives CASSIRTYGYTF.

The V and J genes are TRBV9 and TRBJ2-1, with 7 nucleotides matching TRBD1. J was trimmed by 7 bases and V by 3 bases; bases with no gene match: 10. Germline CDR1 SGDLS, CDR2 YYNGEE. CDR3 length: 15 amino acids. The CDR3 spells CASSATGQRANEQFF. The DNA for the CDR3 is TGTGCCAGCAGCGCCACGGGACAGAGAGCTAATGAGCAGTTCTTC.

V is TRBV7-9 and J is TRBJ1-1; D might be TRBD1 (5 bases). There are 17 residues in the CDR3. The ends were cut back, 4 bases at V and 0 bases at J, with 18 bases in the middle. Germline-derived CDR1 and CDR2 are SEHNR and FQNEAQ (reference sequence). CDR3 nucleotide sequence: TGTGCCAGCAGCTCTAGCCAAAGGGGAGTTATGAACACTGAAGCTTTCTTT. Translating it yields CASSSSQRGVMNTEAFF.

This chain uses TRBV19 with TRBJ2-3; 16 bases align to TRBD2. Germline assignment: CDR1 LNHDA and CDR2 SQIVND (reference sequence). The CDR3 covers 18 residues. J was trimmed by 1 base and V by 5 bases; bases with no gene match: 6. CDR3 loop: CASSSGLAGGRGTDTQYF. CDR3 DNA sequence: TGTGCCAGTAGTTCGGGACTAGCGGGAGGGCGTGGCACAGATACGCAGTATTTT.

This sequence joins TRBV18 and TRBJ2-3, with 8 bases matching TRBD2. Germline CDR1 KGHSH, CDR2 LQKENI. Trimming cost V 3 bases and J 0 bases; bases outside gene matches: 11. This CDR3 is 18 amino acids long. CDR3 loop: CASSPGTSSFSSTDTQYF. CDR3 sequence (DNA): TGTGCCAGCTCACCCGGGACTAGTTCCTTCTCTAGCACAGATACGCAGTATTTT.

The J gene is TRBJ1-1, the V gene TRBV18; D is unclear. In germline, CDR1 is KGHSH, CDR2 LQKENI. The CDR3 is 15 residues long. The V end was cut by 1 base, the J end by 4 bases, with 13 bases between. CDR3 nucleotide sequence: TGTGCCAGCTCACCACAAGTCAGAACGTCCACTGAAGCTTTCTTT. This sequence encodes CASSPQVRTSTEAFF.

A note on this clone: Other nucleotide sequences in the sample specify the same CDR3. V gene TRBV28 combines with J gene TRBJ2-3, with no clear D. V shed 5 bases and J shed 1 base, with 7 bases lying between them. The CDR3 is 13 amino acids. CDR1 is MDHEN and CDR2 is SYDVKM in the germline V gene. The CDR3 DNA reads as TGTGCCAGCAGTCCCCCGGGCACAGATACGCAGTATTTT. This sequence encodes CASSPPGTDTQYF.

The chain carries TRBV11-1 and TRBJ2-7; D uncertain. Germline CDR1 reads SGHAT; CDR2 reads FQDESV (reference sequence). V was shortened by 5 bases and J by 3 bases, with 11 bases between the two germline ends. There are 13 residues in the CDR3. CDR3 coding DNA: TGTGCCAGCAGCCGTCCATTTTTCTACGAGCAGTACTTC. Translating it yields CASSRPFFYEQYF.

The V and J genes are TRBV7-8 and TRBJ2-3, with TRBD2 identical over 10 bases. There are 16 residues in the CDR3. CDR1 and CDR2 (germline): SGHVS, FQNEAQ. The ends lost 5 bases at V and 4 bases at J; junction bases unmatched: 9. CDR3 nucleotide sequence: TGTGCCAGCAGCAGAACTAGCGGGGCGGCGGCAGATACGCAGTATTTT. Translation: CASSRTSGAAADTQYF.

This chain's CDR3 is CATREGGSKYEQYF. CDR3 DNA sequence: TGTGCCACTCGAGAGGGCGGGAGCAAGTACGAGCAGTACTTC. The genes are TRBV15 and TRBJ2-7; 7 bases fit TRBD2. This CDR3 region has 14 residues. Germline V gene lookup returns CDR1 LNHNV and CDR2 YYDKDF (reference sequence). The V and J ends lost 9 bases and 4 bases, in that order; junction bases with no gene match: 12.

V gene TRBV29-1 combines with J gene TRBJ2-1, with D possibly being TRBD1 or TRBD2 (5 bases each). Trimming left V 7 bases short and J 10 bases short, with 23 bases between. CDR3 length: 14 residues. The V gene's germline CDR1 is SQVTM and CDR2 ANQGSEA. CDR3 coding DNA: TGCAGCGGCTCCGGGACCGGCATTTGGGAGGAGCAGTTCTTC. Translation gives CSGSGTGIWEEQFF.

In regard to this clone: Other nucleotide sequences in the sample specify the same CDR3. The chain joins TRBV5-1 to TRBJ2-7, with 7 bases identical to TRBD1. The CDR3 totals 15 residues. J gave up 4 bases and V 0 bases, and 7 bases lay outside the gene matches. Germline values: CDR1 SGHRS, CDR2 YFSETQ. The CDR3 spells CASSLEAGGSYEQYF. CDR3 coding DNA: TGCGCCAGCAGCTTGGAGGCAGGGGGTTCGTACGAGCAGTACTTC.

A word on this clone: The sample has other DNA sequences that encode this CDR3 too. The chain uses TRBV5-1 and TRBJ2-3; D gene uncertain. V gave up 0 bases and J gave up 6 bases, with 5 bases separating them. In germline, CDR1 is SGHRS, CDR2 YFSETQ. The CDR3 is 12 residues long. The CDR3 bases are TGCGCCAGCAGCTTGGTCCCGGATACGCAGTATTTT. Translating it yields CASSLVPDTQYF.

A single count supports this clone. The chain recombines TRBV5-1 with TRBJ2-1, with 9 bases lining up with TRBD2. V dropped 5 bases and J dropped 9; count of bases not matched to a gene: 9. Germline lookup yields CDR1 SGHRS and CDR2 YFSETQ. The length of the CDR3 is 14 residues. The DNA for the CDR3 is TGCGCCAGCAGGGCGGGAGGGCTCGGGTTTGAGCAGTTCTTC. This gives the protein CASRAGGLGFEQFF.